The 26 T cell receptor beta chains below were found in one sample sequenced in a study of T cells in Graves' hyperthyroidism and ophthalmopathy. Amplified TCR beta CDR3 regions came from RNA transcripts. A first-round RT-PCR of the TCR CDR3 used the HTBI primer set. TCRdb ran MiXCR on the multiplex PCR reads and lists one entry per CDR3 protein. The sample yields 700,000 to 850,000 distinct CDR3 sequences, about 35% seen once. The sequencing sample was made of blood. The receptor source for this set is a woman in her thirties or forties with Graves' hyperthyroidism.

The chain carries TRBV29-1 and TRBJ1-5, with D maybe TRBD1 (5 bases). Trimming stripped 8 bases from V and 1 base from J, with 12 bases between. CDR1 and CDR2 (germline): SQVTM, ANQGSEA. The CDR3 is 13 amino acids. This CDR3 reads CSSPRGSNQPQHF. CDR3 nucleotides: TGCAGCAGTCCACGGGGGAGCAATCAGCCCCAGCATTTT. Together with reference TRBV29-1 and TRBJ1-5, the CDR3 gives the full variable domain: SAVISQKPSRDICQRGTSLTIQCQVDSQVTMMFWYRQQPGQSLTLIATANQGSEATYESGFVIDKFPISRPNLTFSTLTVSNMSPEDSSIYLCSSPRGSNQPQHFGDGTRLSIL.

This clonotype came up a few times. The V call is TRBV2, the J call TRBJ2-3, with 11 positions matching TRBD2. Trimming at V came to 5 bases and at J to 6 bases, leaving 4 bases not matched to a gene. CDR1 is SNHLY, CDR2 FYNNEI, per germline. This CDR3 is 14 amino acids long. CDR3 region: CASSLTSGKDTQYF. CDR3 DNA sequence: TGTGCCAGCAGTTTGACTAGCGGGAAGGATACGCAGTATTTT.

The sample holds a few counts of this clonotype. V and J are TRBV6-5 and TRBJ2-5; D gene unclear. Germline-derived CDR1 and CDR2 are MNHEY and SVGAGI. Between the trimmed V and J ends, which lost 2 bases and 1 base, there was a span of 5 bases. CDR3 length: 13 residues. The CDR3 sequence is CASSYRPQETQYF. The CDR3 coding sequence is TGTGCCAGCAGTTACCGCCCCCAAGAGACCCAGTACTTC.

This chain uses TRBV20-1 with TRBJ2-5; D is possibly TRBD2 (9 bases). CDR3 length equals 16 residues. Germline values: CDR1 DFQATT, CDR2 SNEGSKA (reference sequence). Trimming took off 2 bases at V and 3 bases at J, with 19 bases between the two ends. The CDR3 loop is CSARRTGLAGKETQYF. The CDR3 DNA follows: TGCAGTGCTAGACGGACAGGGCTAGCGGGGAAAGAGACCCAGTACTTC.

The chain combines TRBV20-1 with TRBJ2-7; 8 bases are a match to TRBD1. The CDR3 has 15 amino acids. Unmatched junction bases numbered 7, after V lost 1 base and J lost 2 bases. Germline lookup yields CDR1 DFQATT and CDR2 SNEGSKA (reference sequence). The CDR3 coding sequence is TGCAGTGCTAGAGGTTCAGGGGGCCAGCCCTACGAGCAGTACTTC. Translation: CSARGSGGQPYEQYF.

Many counts were recorded for this clonotype. The chain couples TRBV29-1 to TRBJ1-1; maybe TRBD1 (5 bases). Germline V gene sequence: CDR1 SQVTM, CDR2 ANQGSEA. This CDR3 region has 12 residues. Trimming took 5 bases from V and 5 from J, leaving 12 bases between them. The CDR3 protein is CSVLGGRTEAFF. The CDR3 DNA reads TGCAGCGTTCTCGGGGGGAGGACTGAAGCTTTCTTT.

V gene TRBV6-5 combines with J gene TRBJ1-1; TRBD1 matches at 9 bases. The CDR3 is 16 amino acids. From germline, CDR1 is MNHEY and CDR2 SVGAGI. The V segment lost 5 bases and the J segment 12 bases; nucleotides outside the gene matches: 19. The CDR3 is CASSPRDRVQSGFSFF. In DNA, the CDR3 is TGTGCCAGCAGTCCCCGGGACAGGGTTCAATCGGGATTTTCTTTCTTT.

The rearrangement joins TRBV4-3 to TRBJ2-7; D is ambiguous. Trimming removed 4 bases at V and 4 bases at J, with 14 bases between. The length of the CDR3 is 14 residues. Germline CDR1 is LGHNA and CDR2 is YSLEER. The CDR3 region is CASSLSMGRYEQYF. CDR3 nucleotide sequence: TGCGCCAGCAGCCTCTCCATGGGCCGTTACGAGCAGTACTTC.

The chain is built from TRBV20-1 and TRBJ1-1; D possibly corresponds to TRBD1 (6 bases). CDR1 and CDR2 (germline): DFQATT, SNEGSKA (reference sequence). V lost 8 bases, J lost 2 bases, and 18 bases lay in between. The CDR3 loop spans 14 amino acids. The CDR3 reads CSYLGGAGNTEAFF. CDR3 DNA sequence: TGCAGTTACTTGGGGGGGGCTGGAAACACTGAAGCTTTCTTT.

The V and J genes are TRBV12-3 or TRBV12-4 and TRBJ1-3; D is uncertain. Trimming removed 8 bases at V and 0 bases at J, with 17 bases between. This CDR3 is built from 16 residues. The CDR3 reads CASSPLQESSGNTIYF. DNA for the CDR3: TGTGCCAGCTCACCACTTCAGGAAAGCTCTGGAAACACCATATATTTT.

This clonotype was seen at least ten times. The chain couples TRBV6-5 to TRBJ1-5; D gene unclear. The V end was cut by 0 bases, the J end by 5 bases, with 5 bases between. CDR3 size: 13 residues. The germline V gene encodes CDR1 MNHEY and CDR2 SVGAGI. CDR3 bases: TGTGCCAGCAGTTACTCGTATGATCAGCCCCAGCATTTT. Amino acids: CASSYSYDQPQHF.

This clonotype was seen more than once but under ten times. The V and J genes are TRBV6-4 and TRBJ1-6, with D unclear. The V and J ends lost 4 bases and 7 bases respectively, with 20 bases between them. This CDR3 has 17 amino acids. Germline V lookup: CDR1 MRHNA, CDR2 SNTAGT. Here the CDR3 DNA reads TGTGCCAGCAGTGTTCTAGATTTCCGAATTTCCAATTCACCCCTCCACTTT. Its protein is CASSVLDFRISNSPLHF.

The chain links TRBV7-9 to TRBJ1-2, with a weak D call TRBD1 (5 bases). Germline loops: CDR1 SEHNR, CDR2 FQNEAQ (reference sequence). V was clipped by 2 bases and J by 6 bases, with 13 bases between them. The CDR3 is 14 residues long. This chain's CDR3 is CASSLTSVGDGYTF. Written as DNA, the CDR3 is TGTGCCAGCAGCTTAACGTCCGTGGGGGATGGCTACACCTTC.

The chain uses TRBV6-5 and TRBJ1-1; weak D call: TRBD1 (6 bases). This CDR3 region has 16 residues. V was cut by 6 bases and J by 7 bases, with 24 bases left in between. Germline V gives CDR1 MNHEY, CDR2 SVGAGI. The CDR3 spells CASSQAREGGTYEAFF. CDR3 nucleotides: TGTGCCAGCAGCCAAGCTAGAGAAGGGGGTACCTATGAAGCTTTCTTT.

This chain joins TRBV6-5 and TRBJ1-4, with D unresolved. V was pared by 8 bases and J by 0 bases, with 10 bases between. The CDR3 is 14 amino acids. Germline V lookup: CDR1 MNHEY, CDR2 SVGAGI. CDR3: CASGRYATNEKLFF. CDR3 in DNA: TGTGCCAGCGGAAGATATGCAACTAATGAAAAACTGTTTTTT.

This clonotype was picked up a small number of times. This chain links TRBV2 with TRBJ2-5; possibly TRBD2 for D (6 bases). V shed 3 bases and J shed 4 bases, with 15 bases lying between them. Germline lookup yields CDR1 SNHLY and CDR2 FYNNEI. The CDR3 is 15 amino acids. CDR3 residues: CASSDGVAAGETQYF. The CDR3, as DNA: TGTGCCAGCAGTGATGGCGTAGCGGCGGGAGAGACCCAGTACTTC.

The table lists this clonotype with many counts. For the CDR3, the DNA is TGTGCCAGCAGCCCTTCCCCGGACACTGAAGCTTTCTTT. Protein sequence: CASSPSPDTEAFF. The V and J genes are TRBV5-5 and TRBJ1-1; D remains ambiguous. CDR3 length: 13 residues. The germline CDR1 and CDR2 sequences are SGHKS and YYEKEE (reference sequence). V lost 4 bases and J lost 3, with 10 bases in between.

This clonotype was seen a few times. CDR3 protein: CASREGSRETQYF. The CDR3 bases are TGCGCCAGCAGGGAGGGGTCGAGGGAGACCCAGTACTTC. This chain joins TRBV5-1 and TRBJ2-5; TRBD2 is a possible D gene (6 bases). V was trimmed by 5 bases and J by 5 bases, leaving 13 bases between them. The CDR3 length is 13 residues. CDR1 is SGHRS and CDR2 is YFSETQ in the germline V gene.

The rearrangement joins TRBV6-5 to TRBJ1-5; D gene ambiguous. CDR1 is MNHEY and CDR2 is SVGAGI in the germline V gene. The CDR3 extends over 14 amino acids. V lost 5 bases and J lost 3, with 11 bases in between. CDR3 in DNA: TGTGCCAGCAGTGACCCAATTACCAATCAGCCCCAGCATTTT. Protein sequence: CASSDPITNQPQHF.

This sequence joins TRBV7-2 and TRBJ1-5; D gene ambiguous. The CDR3 runs to 13 residues. V was shortened by 6 bases and J by 3 bases, with 9 bases between the two germline ends. The germline V gene encodes CDR1 SGHTA and CDR2 FQGNSA. The CDR3 DNA reads TGTGCCAGCAGTAACGCTTACAATCAGCCCCAGCATTTT. Translated, it gives CASSNAYNQPQHF.

The rearrangement uses TRBV13 and TRBJ2-5; 13 nucleotides agree with TRBD2. This CDR3 is built from 18 residues. Germline CDR1 is PRHDT and CDR2 is FYEKMQ (reference sequence). V dropped 1 base and J dropped 4; count of bases not matched to a gene: 9. The CDR3 here is CASSLEPQGTSGIETQYF. CDR3 in DNA: TGTGCCAGCAGCTTAGAACCACAGGGGACTAGCGGGATAGAGACCCAGTACTTC.

In regard to this clonotype: Relative to the germline gene, one junction end is altered; a read error may explain this. This chain uses TRBV2 with TRBJ2-2; maybe TRBD2 (5 bases). This CDR3 is built from 13 residues. Germline V gene lookup returns CDR1 SNHLY and CDR2 FYNNEI. CDR3 amino acids: CASSPRGTGELLF. DNA of the CDR3: TGTGCCAGCAGCCCCCGTGGCACCGGGGAGCTGTTATTT. The full variable domain, with the rest looked up from reference TRBV2 and TRBJ2-2, is EPEVTQTPSHQVTQMGQEVILRCVPISNHLYFYWYRQILGQKVEFLVSFYNNEISEKSEIFDDQFSVERPDGSNFTLKIRSTKLEDSAMYFCASSPRGTGELLFGEGSRLTVL.

This clonotype was recorded a few times. The gene calls are TRBV12-3 or TRBV12-4 and TRBJ1-5; D is unclear. Trimming pared 2 bases from V and 4 bases from J, leaving 6 bases between. The CDR3 extends over 13 amino acids. CDR3 residues: CASSLYPNQPQHF. The CDR3 coding sequence is TGTGCCAGCAGTTTATACCCTAATCAGCCCCAGCATTTT.

J is TRBJ1-2 and V is TRBV5-1; 8 nucleotides match TRBD1. This CDR3 comprises 14 residues. The germline gives CDR1 SGHRS, CDR2 YFSETQ. J lost 2 bases, V lost 5 bases, and 5 bases had no gene match. CDR3 loop: CASRGQGENYGYTF. The CDR3 nucleotides read TGCGCCAGCAGAGGACAGGGAGAGAACTATGGCTACACCTTC.

In this sample, this clonotype turned up many times. This chain connects TRBV12-3 or TRBV12-4 to TRBJ1-5; the D is unclear. The CDR3 has 12 amino acids. Trimming removed 7 bases at V and 7 bases at J, with 11 bases between. The CDR3 DNA is TGTGCCAGCACCCTACCGTCGCAGCCCCAGCATTTT. This encodes CASTLPSQPQHF.

The chain carries TRBV6-5 and TRBJ2-7; D gene unclear. Germline loops: CDR1 MNHEY, CDR2 SVGAGI. Trimming stripped 6 bases from V and 3 bases from J, with 12 bases between. This CDR3 is 13 amino acids long. This chain's CDR3 is CASSRTLNYEQYF. Here the CDR3 DNA reads TGTGCCAGCAGCCGGACCCTTAACTACGAGCAGTACTTC.